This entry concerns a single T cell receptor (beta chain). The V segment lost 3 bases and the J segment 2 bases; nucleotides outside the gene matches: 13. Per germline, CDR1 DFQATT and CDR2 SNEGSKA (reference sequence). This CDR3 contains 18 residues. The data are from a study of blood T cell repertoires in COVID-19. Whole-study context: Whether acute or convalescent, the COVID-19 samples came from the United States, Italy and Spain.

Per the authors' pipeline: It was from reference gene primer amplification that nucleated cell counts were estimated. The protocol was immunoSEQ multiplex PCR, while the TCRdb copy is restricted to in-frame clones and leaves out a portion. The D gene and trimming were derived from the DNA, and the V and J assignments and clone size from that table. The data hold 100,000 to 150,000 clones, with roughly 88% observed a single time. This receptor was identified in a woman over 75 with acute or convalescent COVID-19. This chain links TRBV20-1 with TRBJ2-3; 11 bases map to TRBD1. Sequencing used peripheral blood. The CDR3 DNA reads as TGCAGTGCTAGTTCGGGACAGGGGGTAGGGGGGACCACAGATACGCAGTATTTT. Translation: CSASSGQGVGGTTDTQYF.